This T cell receptor (beta chain) was captured by sequencing in a study of monozygotic twins with inflammatory bowel disease. Overall study results and limits: The co-twins with IBD showed lower TCRbeta diversity (inverse Simpson) than their healthy siblings. Distinction of different T cell subtypes was not possible.

TCRdb reanalyzed the 5' RACE reads and collapses them to one entry per CDR3 protein, without DNA. Reported are 150,000 to 200,000 distinct CDR3 sequences; the ten largest clones contain around 6.8%. A note on this clonotype: Its antigen is unidentified.

The germline V gene has CDR1 SQVTM and CDR2 ANQGSEA. The CDR3 is 13 residues long. The receptor's source is a human donor with ulcerative colitis or Crohn's disease, or a healthy co-twin of an affected twin (not recorded which). The chain joins TRBV29-1 to TRBJ1-1; TCRdb's D gene call, TRBD1, goes unchecked for lack of DNA. Material for sequencing was blood. The CDR3 spells CSVVRQMNTEAFF.